The clone carrying this T cell receptor beta chain was found many times. The data are from a study of T cells after yellow fever vaccination. With 7 bases removed from V and 0 bases from J, the gap between germline ends came to 12 bases. CDR1 is DFQATT and CDR2 is SNEGSKA in the germline V gene (reference sequence). This CDR3 region has 13 residues. TCRdb itself ran the 5' RACE reads through MiXCR, one entry per CDR3 protein. This table has 140,000 to 150,000 distinct CDR3 sequences, 5% to 7.5% appearing once. The receptor was isolated from a man aged 30 to 39 who received the YFV17D yellow fever vaccine. V and J are TRBV20-1 and TRBJ2-5; D is ambiguous. Sequenced here: CD4+ T cells sorted from PBMCs, sampled 10 days after the yellow fever booster vaccination. Written as DNA, the CDR3 is TGCAGTGTACCAGGACGGAACCAAGAGACCCAGTACTTC. Translated: CSVPGRNQETQYF.